This TCR beta chain is from a study of T cells after yellow fever vaccination. Concerning this clonotype itself: Its antigen is not identified.

This CDR3 comprises 14 residues. Trimming left V 5 bases short and J 3 bases short, with 14 bases between. Germline values: CDR1 SEHNR, CDR2 FQNEAQ (reference sequence). It was through 5'RACE template switching that TCR cDNA was made, with a universal primer site and UMIs added. TCRdb passed the 5' RACE reads through MiXCR, listing each CDR3 protein once. The table records a few hundred thousand distinct CDR3 sequences, 11% of them present only once. Study results and caveats: On re-exposure, the response was weaker but peaked faster, at day 5 versus 15. Shared CD4/CD8 clonotypes were a small share, likely from convergent recombination. Reappearance after the booster was seen for most primary-vaccination clones, at 95% to 97% CD4 and around 88% CD8.

V and J are TRBV7-9 and TRBJ2-7; D is unresolved. The specimen was PBMCs, collected on the day of the first yellow fever vaccination. The clonotype was recovered from a man younger than 35 who received the YFV17D yellow fever vaccine. CDR3 nucleotides: TGTGCCAGCAGCCCGCGTAAGGAGAACTACGAGCAGTACTTC. Amino acids: CASSPRKENYEQYF.